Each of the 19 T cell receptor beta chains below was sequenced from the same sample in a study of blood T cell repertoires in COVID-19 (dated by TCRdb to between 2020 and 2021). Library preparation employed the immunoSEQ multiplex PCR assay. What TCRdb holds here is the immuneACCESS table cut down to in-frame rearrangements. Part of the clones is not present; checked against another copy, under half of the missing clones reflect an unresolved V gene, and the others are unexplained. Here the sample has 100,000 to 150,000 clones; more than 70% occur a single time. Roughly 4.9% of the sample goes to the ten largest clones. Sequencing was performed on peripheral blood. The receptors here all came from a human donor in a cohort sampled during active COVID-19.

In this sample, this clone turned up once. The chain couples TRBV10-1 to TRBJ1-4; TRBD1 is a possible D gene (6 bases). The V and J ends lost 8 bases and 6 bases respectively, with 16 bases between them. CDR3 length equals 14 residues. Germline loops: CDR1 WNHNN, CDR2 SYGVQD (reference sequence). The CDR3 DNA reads TGCGCCAGCTCAAGGGGGGGTACGGATGAAAAACTGTTTTTT. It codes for CASSRGGTDEKLFF.

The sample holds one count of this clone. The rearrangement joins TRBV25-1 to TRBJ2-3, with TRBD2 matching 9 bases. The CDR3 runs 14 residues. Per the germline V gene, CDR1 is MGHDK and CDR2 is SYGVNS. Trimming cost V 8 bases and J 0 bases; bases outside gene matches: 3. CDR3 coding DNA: TGTGCCAGCGGAGGACTAGCGAGCACAGATACGCAGTATTTT. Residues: CASGGLASTDTQYF.

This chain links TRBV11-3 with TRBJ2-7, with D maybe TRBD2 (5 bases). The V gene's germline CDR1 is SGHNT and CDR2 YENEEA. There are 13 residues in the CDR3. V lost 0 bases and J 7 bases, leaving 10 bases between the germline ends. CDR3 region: CASSLEFEGEQYF. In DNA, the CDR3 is TGTGCCAGCAGCTTAGAGTTTGAGGGTGAGCAGTACTTC.

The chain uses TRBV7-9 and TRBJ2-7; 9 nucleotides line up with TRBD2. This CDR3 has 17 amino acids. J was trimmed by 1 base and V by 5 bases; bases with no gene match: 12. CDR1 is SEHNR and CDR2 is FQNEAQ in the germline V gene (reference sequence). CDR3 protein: CASSPPAGGHRSYEQYF. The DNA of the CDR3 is TGTGCCAGCAGCCCGCCTGCGGGAGGGCATCGGTCCTACGAGCAGTACTTC.

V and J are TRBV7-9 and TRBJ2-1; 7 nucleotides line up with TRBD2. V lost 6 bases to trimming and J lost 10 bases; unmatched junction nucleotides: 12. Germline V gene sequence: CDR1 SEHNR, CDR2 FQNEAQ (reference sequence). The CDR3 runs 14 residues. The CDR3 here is CASRISAGIGEQFF. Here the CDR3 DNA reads TGTGCCAGCAGGATCTCAGCGGGAATTGGGGAGCAGTTCTTC.

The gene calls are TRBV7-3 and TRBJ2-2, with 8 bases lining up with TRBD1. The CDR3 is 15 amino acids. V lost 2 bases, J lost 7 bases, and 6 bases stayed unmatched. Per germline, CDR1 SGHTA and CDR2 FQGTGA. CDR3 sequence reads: CASSLSGQGGGELFF. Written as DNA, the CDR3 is TGTGCCAGCAGCTTATCAGGACAGGGAGGCGGGGAGCTGTTTTTT.

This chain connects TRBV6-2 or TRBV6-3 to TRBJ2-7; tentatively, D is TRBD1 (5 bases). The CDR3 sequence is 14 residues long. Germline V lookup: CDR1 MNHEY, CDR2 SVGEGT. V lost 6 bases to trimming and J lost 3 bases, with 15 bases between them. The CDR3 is CASSRPGQGYEQYF. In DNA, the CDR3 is TGTGCCAGCAGCCGACCCGGCCAGGGCTACGAGCAGTACTTC.

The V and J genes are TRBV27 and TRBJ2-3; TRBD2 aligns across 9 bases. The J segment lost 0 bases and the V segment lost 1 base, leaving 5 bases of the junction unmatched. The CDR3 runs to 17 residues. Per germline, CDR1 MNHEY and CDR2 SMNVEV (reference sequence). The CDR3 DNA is TGTGCCAGCAGTTTATATCGGCTAGCGGGGAGCACAGATACGCAGTATTTT. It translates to CASSLYRLAGSTDTQYF.

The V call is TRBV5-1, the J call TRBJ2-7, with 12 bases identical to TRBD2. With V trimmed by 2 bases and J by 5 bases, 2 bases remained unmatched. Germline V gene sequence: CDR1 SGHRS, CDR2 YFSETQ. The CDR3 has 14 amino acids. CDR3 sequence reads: CASSLRLAGDEQYF. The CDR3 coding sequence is TGCGCCAGCAGCTTACGACTAGCGGGAGACGAGCAGTACTTC.

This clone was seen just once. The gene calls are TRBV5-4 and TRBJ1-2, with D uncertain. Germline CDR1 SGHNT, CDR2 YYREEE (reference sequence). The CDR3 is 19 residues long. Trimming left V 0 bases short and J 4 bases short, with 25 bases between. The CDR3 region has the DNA TGTGCCAGCAGCTTGGCCCTCACTTCACCTATAGACAACGGCTATGGCTACACCTTC. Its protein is CASSLALTSPIDNGYGYTF. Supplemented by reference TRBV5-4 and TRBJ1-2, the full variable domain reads ETGVTQSPTHLIKTRGQQVTLRCSSQSGHNTVSWYQQALGQGPQFIFQYYREEENGRGNFPPRFSGLQFPNYSSELNVNALELDDSALYLCASSLALTSPIDNGYGYTFGSGTRLTVV.

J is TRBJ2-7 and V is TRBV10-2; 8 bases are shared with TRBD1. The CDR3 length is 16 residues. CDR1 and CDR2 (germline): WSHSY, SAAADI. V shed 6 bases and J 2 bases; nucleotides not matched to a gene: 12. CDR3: CASREQSGTGTYEQYF. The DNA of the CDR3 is TGCGCCAGCAGAGAACAATCCGGGACAGGAACCTACGAGCAGTACTTC.

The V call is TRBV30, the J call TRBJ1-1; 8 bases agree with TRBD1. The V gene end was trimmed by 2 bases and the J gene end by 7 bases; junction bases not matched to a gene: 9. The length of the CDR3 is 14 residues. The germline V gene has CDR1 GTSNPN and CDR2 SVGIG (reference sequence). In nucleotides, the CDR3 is TGTGCCTGGAGTCAAACCGGGACAGGTTATGAAGCTTTCTTT. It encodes CAWSQTGTGYEAFF.

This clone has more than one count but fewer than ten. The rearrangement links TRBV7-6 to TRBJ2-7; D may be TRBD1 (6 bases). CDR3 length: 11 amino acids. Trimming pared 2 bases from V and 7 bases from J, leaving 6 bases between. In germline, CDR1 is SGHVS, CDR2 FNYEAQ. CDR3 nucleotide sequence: TGTGCCAGCAGCTTAAGGGGGGAGCAGTACTTC. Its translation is CASSLRGEQYF.

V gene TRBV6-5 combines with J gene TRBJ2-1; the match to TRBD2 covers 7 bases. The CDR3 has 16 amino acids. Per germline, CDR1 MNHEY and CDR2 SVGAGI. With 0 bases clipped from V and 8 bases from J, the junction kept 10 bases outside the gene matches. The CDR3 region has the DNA TGTGCCAGCAGTTACTCGATATGGGAGGGCCTTTATGAGCAGTTCTTC. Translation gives CASSYSIWEGLYEQFF.

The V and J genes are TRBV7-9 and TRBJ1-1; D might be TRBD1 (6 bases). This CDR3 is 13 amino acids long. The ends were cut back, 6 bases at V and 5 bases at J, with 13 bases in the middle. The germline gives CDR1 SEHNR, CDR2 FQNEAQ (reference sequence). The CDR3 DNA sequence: TGTGCCAGCAGACGAGTTCAGGGGACTGAAGCTTTCTTT. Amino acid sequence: CASRRVQGTEAFF. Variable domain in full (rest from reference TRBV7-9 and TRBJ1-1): DTGVSQNPRHKITKRGQNVTFRCDPISEHNRLYWYRQTLGQGPEFLTYFQNEAQLEKSRLLSDRFSAERPKGSFSTLEIQRTEQGDSAMYLCASRRVQGTEAFFGQGTRLTVV.

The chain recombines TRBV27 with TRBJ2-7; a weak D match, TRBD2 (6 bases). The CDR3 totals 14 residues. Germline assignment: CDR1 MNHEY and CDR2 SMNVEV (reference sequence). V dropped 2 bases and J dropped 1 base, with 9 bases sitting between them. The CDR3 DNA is TGTGCCAGCAGTTTAACTAGCAGGTCCTACGAGCAGTACTTC. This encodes CASSLTSRSYEQYF.

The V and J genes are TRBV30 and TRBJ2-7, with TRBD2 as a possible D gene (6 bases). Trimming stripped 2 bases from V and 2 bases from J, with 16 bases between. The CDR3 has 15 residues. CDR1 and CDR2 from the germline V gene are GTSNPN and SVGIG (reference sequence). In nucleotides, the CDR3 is TGTGCCTGGAGTTTAGGAGGGTCGATAGCCTACGAGCAGTACTTC. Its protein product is CAWSLGGSIAYEQYF.

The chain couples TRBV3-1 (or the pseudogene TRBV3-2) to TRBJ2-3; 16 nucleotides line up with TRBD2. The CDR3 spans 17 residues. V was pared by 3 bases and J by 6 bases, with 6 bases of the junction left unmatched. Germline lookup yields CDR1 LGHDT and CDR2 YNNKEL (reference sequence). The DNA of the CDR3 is TGTGCCAGCAGCCACGGGACTAGCGGGAGGGTTGCGGATACGCAGTATTTT. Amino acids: CASSHGTSGRVADTQYF.

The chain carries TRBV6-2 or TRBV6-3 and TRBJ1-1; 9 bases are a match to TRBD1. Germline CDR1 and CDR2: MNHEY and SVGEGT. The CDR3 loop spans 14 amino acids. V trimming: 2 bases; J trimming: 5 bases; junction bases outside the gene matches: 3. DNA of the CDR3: TGTGCCAGCAGTTACGGGACAGGGCAAACTGAAGCTTTCTTT. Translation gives CASSYGTGQTEAFF.